The 8 T cell receptor beta chains presented below share a single source sample, sequenced in a study of T-cell reconstitution after alpha-beta-depleted transplantation in children. Preparing the TCRbeta library involved the use of unique molecular identifiers. TCRdb reanalysed the PCR reads using MiXCR and keeps one entry per CDR3 protein. The repertoire holds about 640,000 distinct CDR3 sequences, around a sixth seen once, with 0.9% to 1.2% in the top ten. The input for sequencing was PBMCs from the stem cell graft donor, taken from the stem cell graft. These receptors were taken from a human donor who donated a stem cell graft to a child with acute myeloid leukemia.

There are many counts of this clonotype. The genes are TRBV7-9 and TRBJ2-1; 8 bases are shared with TRBD2. This CDR3 contains 17 residues. The V segment lost 5 bases and the J segment 0 bases; nucleotides outside the gene matches: 9. In germline, CDR1 is SEHNR, CDR2 FQNEAQ (reference sequence). This CDR3 reads CASSVQTSGRSYNEQFF. In DNA form, the CDR3 reads TGTGCCAGCAGCGTACAAACTAGCGGCCGCTCCTACAATGAGCAGTTCTTC.

The gene calls are TRBV20-1 and TRBJ2-5, with 8 nucleotides matching TRBD1. Germline V gene sequence: CDR1 DFQATT, CDR2 SNEGSKA (reference sequence). J gave up 1 base and V 0 bases, and 7 bases lay outside the gene matches. This CDR3 has 16 residues. The CDR3 nucleotides are TGCAGTGCTAGAGAAAAGGGACAGGCGCCCCAAGAGACCCAGTACTTC. This translates into CSAREKGQAPQETQYF.

This clonotype showed up many times. V is TRBV5-5 and J is TRBJ1-5; D unresolved. CDR1 SGHKS and CDR2 YYEKEE come from the germline V gene (reference sequence). The length of the CDR3 is 10 residues. With 7 bases removed from V and 6 bases from J, the gap between germline ends came to 5 bases. The CDR3 DNA follows: TGTGCCAGCGAGAGTCAGCCCCAGCATTTT. Its protein product is CASESQPQHF.

This clonotype was counted many times. An end of the junction differs from the germline gene, which may be a read error. The V gene is TRBV7-9, the J gene TRBJ2-1; a weak D match, TRBD2 (6 bases). CDR1 is SEHNR, CDR2 FQNEAQ, per germline (reference sequence). CDR3 length: 13 amino acids. The CDR3 sequence: CASSLGGEDTRSF. The CDR3 DNA reads TGTGCCAGCAGCTTAGGGGGGGAGGACACCCGTAGTTTC.

This clonotype was counted ten times or more. This rearrangement joins TRBV12-3 or TRBV12-4 to TRBJ2-6; no reliable D call. The CDR3 sequence is 14 residues long. V was pared by 1 base and J by 1 base, with 2 bases between. In DNA form, the CDR3 reads TGTGCCAGCAGTTTAGTATCTGGGGCCAACGTCCTGACTTTC. It yields the protein CASSLVSGANVLTF.

This clonotype was detected a few times. The chain links TRBV6-5 to TRBJ1-1; D is undetermined. Germline-derived CDR1 and CDR2 are MNHEY and SVGAGI. The V end was cut by 4 bases, the J end by 6 bases, with 15 bases between. The CDR3 consists of 14 residues. CDR3 sequence: CASSFGPMKAEAFF. The CDR3, as DNA: TGTGCCAGCAGTTTTGGACCTATGAAGGCTGAAGCTTTCTTT.

Turning to this clonotype: This may stem from a read error, because a much larger clone lies one nucleotide away. This chain uses TRBV5-1 with TRBJ2-3; 9 positions agree with TRBD2. The CDR3 consists of 14 residues. Germline V gene data show CDR1 as SGHRS and CDR2 as YFSETQ. The CDR3 here is CDSSWTSVTDTQYF. CDR3 sequence (DNA): TGCGACAGCAGCTGGACTAGCGTCACAGATACGCAGTATTTT.

A few counts support this clonotype. This sequence joins TRBV20-1 and TRBJ1-4; TRBD1 might be the D (6 bases). CDR1 and CDR2 (germline): DFQATT, SNEGSKA (reference sequence). This CDR3 has 13 amino acids. V lost 5 bases and J lost 8, with 15 bases in between. DNA for the CDR3: TGCAGTGCTCAGCTGCACAGGGACGAAAAACTGTTTTTT. This translates into CSAQLHRDEKLFF.